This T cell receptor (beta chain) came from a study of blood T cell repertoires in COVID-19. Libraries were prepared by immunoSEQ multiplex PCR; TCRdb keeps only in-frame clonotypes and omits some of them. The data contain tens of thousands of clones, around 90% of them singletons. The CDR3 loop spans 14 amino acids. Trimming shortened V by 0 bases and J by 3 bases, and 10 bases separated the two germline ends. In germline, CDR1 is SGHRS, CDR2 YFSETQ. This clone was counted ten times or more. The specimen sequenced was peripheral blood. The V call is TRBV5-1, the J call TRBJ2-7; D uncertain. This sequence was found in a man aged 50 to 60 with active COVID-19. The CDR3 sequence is CASSLGGYGYEQYF. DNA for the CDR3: TGCGCCAGCAGCTTGGGAGGATACGGCTACGAGCAGTACTTC.